This T cell receptor (beta chain) appears in the sequencing data of a study of CD8+CD57+ T cells in acquired aplastic anemia. Study in general: Sorted cells (CD4+ and CD8+) yielded DNA amounts that averaged about 3.1 ug.

V was pared by 4 bases and J by 8 bases, with 8 bases between. The CDR3 contains 12 residues. CDR1 is KGHDR, CDR2 SFDVKD, per germline. Before being chosen for sequencing, patients had shown CD8+CD57+ cell expansion by flow cytometry. Everyone among the patients had severe acquired aplastic anemia. At the time of blood sampling, patients had not yet received any therapy. In regard to this clonotype: Its antigen is not known.

TCR beta VDJ and CDR3 profiling used genomic DNA as template. TCRdb called the reads again in MiXCR, with one record for every CDR3 protein. The data contain 160,000 or so distinct CDR3 sequences, 45% to 55% of them singletons. Study results and limitations: Patients shared around 30 CD8+ CDR3 sequences with controls.

The sequenced sample was sorted CD4+, CD8+, or CD8+CD57+ T cells (not recorded which) from PBMCs. The chain uses TRBV24-1 and TRBJ2-1; D unclear. The source of this sequence is a human donor with aplastic anemia. The chain's CDR3 is CATSEIGDEQFF. In DNA, the CDR3 is TGTGCCACCAGTGAAATAGGCGATGAGCAGTTCTTC.